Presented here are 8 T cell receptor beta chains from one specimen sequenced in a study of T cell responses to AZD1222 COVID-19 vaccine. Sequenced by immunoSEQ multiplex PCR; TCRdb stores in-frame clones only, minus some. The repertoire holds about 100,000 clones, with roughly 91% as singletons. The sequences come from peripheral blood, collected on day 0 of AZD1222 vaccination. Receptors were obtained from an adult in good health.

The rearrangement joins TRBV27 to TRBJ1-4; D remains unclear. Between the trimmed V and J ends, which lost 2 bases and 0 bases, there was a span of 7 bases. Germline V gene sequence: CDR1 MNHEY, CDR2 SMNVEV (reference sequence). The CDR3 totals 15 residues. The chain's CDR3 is CASSLIGATNEKLFF. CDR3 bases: TGTGCCAGCAGTTTAATCGGTGCAACTAATGAAAAACTGTTTTTT.

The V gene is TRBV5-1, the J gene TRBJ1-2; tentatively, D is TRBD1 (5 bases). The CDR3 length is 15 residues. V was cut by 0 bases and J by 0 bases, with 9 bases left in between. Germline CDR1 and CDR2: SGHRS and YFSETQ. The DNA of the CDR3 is TGCGCCAGCAGCTTGGTGGGGGAACCTAACTATGGCTACACCTTC. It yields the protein CASSLVGEPNYGYTF.

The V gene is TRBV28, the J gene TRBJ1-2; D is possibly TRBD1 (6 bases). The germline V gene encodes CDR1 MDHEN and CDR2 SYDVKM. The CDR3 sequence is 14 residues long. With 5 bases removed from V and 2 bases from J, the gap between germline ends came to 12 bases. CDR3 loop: CASSRQADNYGYTF. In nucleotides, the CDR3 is TGTGCCAGCAGTCGACAGGCTGACAACTATGGCTACACCTTC.

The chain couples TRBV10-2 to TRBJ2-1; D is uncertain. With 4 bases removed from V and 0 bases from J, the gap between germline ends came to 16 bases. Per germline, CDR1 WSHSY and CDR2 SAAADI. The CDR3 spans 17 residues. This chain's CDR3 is CASSVTLARSSYNEQFF. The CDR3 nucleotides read TGCGCCAGCAGTGTGACCTTAGCTAGGAGCTCCTACAATGAGCAGTTCTTC.

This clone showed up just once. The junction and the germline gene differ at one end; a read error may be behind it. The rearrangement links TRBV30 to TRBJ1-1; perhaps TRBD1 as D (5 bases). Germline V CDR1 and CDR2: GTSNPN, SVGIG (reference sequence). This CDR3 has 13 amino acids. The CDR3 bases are TGTGCCCGGAGGGAGGGGCCGAACACTGAAGCTTTCTTT. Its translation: CARREGPNTEAFF.

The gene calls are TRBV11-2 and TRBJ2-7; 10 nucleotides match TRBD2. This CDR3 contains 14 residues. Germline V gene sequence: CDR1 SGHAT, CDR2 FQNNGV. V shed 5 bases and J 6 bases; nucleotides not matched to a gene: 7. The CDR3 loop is CASSPLAGVSEQYF. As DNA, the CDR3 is TGTGCCAGCAGCCCCCTAGCGGGAGTGAGCGAGCAGTACTTC.

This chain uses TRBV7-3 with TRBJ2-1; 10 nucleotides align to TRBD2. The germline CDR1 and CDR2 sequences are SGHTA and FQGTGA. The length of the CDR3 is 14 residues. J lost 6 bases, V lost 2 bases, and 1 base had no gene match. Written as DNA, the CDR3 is TGTGCCAGCAGCTTAGGGACTAGCGCCAATGAGCAGTTCTTC. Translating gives CASSLGTSANEQFF.

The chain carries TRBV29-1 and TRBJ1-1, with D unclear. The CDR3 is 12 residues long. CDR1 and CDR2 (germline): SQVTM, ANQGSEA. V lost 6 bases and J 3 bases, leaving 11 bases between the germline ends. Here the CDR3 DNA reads TGCAGCGTCAAGTCCGGGGACACTGAAGCTTTCTTT. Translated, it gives CSVKSGDTEAFF.